This T cell receptor beta chain was recorded in a study of graft-versus-host responses after intestinal transplantation. The V gene's germline CDR1 is ENHRY and CDR2 SYGVKD. The CDR3 is 12 amino acids. The V and J ends lost 4 bases and 9 bases respectively, with 13 bases between them. As to this clone: Its antigen is not identified.

Here immunoSEQ multiplex PCR was the method, and the copy in TCRdb shows in-frame clones only, minus some. There are approximately 88,000 clones in the sample; about 94% occur only once, and roughly 0.18% lies in the top ten. The chain has TRBV10-3 and TRBJ2-7; unclear D gene. The material sequenced was unstimulated CD4+ T cells sorted from spleen or lymph node cells, taken before transplant. The receptor was isolated from a human donor who was the organ donor for an intestinal transplant. The DNA for the CDR3 is TGTGCCATCAGTGTGGGCGCCTCGTCGCAGTACTTC. Protein: CAISVGASSQYF.